Below, 9 T cell receptor beta chains from the same sample are listed, as sequenced in a study of glioma-infiltrating T cells. The iRepertoire nested amplicon-rescue multiplex PCR amplified TCR alpha and beta CDR3s from RNA. MiXCR was run by TCRdb on the multiplex PCR reads, yielding one entry per CDR3 protein. The data hold 4,500 or so distinct CDR3 sequences, with around 21% observed a single time. What was sequenced was glioma tissue, nonneoplastic brain tissue, or PBMCs (not recorded which). These receptors all come from a human donor with low-grade glioma or glioblastoma, undergoing nonglioma brain surgery, or in good health (not recorded which).

By share, this clonotype counts as medium-sized. V usage is TRBV28 and J usage is TRBJ1-5; D is unresolved. This CDR3 region has 12 residues. CDR1 and CDR2 from the germline V gene are MDHEN and SYDVKM. V lost 4 bases, J lost 7 bases, and 8 bases lay in between. CDR3: CASSSPTQPQHF. In nucleotides, the CDR3 is TGTGCCAGCAGTTCCCCGACACAGCCCCAGCATTTT. Drawing the rest from reference TRBV28 and TRBJ1-5, the complete variable domain is DVKVTQSSRYLVKRTGEKVFLECVQDMDHENMFWYRQDPGLGLRLIYFSYDVKMKEKGDIPEGYSVSREKKERFSLILESASTNQTSMYLCASSSPTQPQHFGDGTRLSIL.

This clonotype is categorized as medium-sized. V gene TRBV27 combines with J gene TRBJ2-2, with 7 bases lining up with TRBD1. The ends lost 5 bases at V and 6 bases at J; junction bases unmatched: 6. The germline CDR1 and CDR2 sequences are MNHEY and SMNVEV (reference sequence). This CDR3 is 14 amino acids long. CDR3 nucleotides: TGTGCCAGCAGTCTCGACAGGGCGGCCGGGGAGCTGTTTTTT. Translated, it gives CASSLDRAAGELFF.

A single count supports this clonotype. The gene calls are TRBV20-1 and TRBJ2-3; the D call may be TRBD1 or TRBD2 (5 bases each). The CDR3 loop spans 14 amino acids. With 6 bases removed from V and 2 bases from J, the gap between germline ends came to 15 bases. Germline V gene data show CDR1 as DFQATT and CDR2 as SNEGSKA (reference sequence). In nucleotides, the CDR3 is TGCAGTGCCAAGCTAAAGGGGACCACAGATACGCAGTATTTT. Protein: CSAKLKGTTDTQYF.

This clonotype is a singleton in its sample. The chain carries TRBV12-3 or TRBV12-4 and TRBJ1-5; D is possibly TRBD1 (6 bases). This CDR3 has 16 amino acids. V dropped 5 bases and J dropped 2 bases, with 16 bases sitting between them. CDR3 bases: TGTGCCAGCAGTCGCGAGGGGGTATCGGGCAATCAGCCCCAGCATTTT. Amino acid sequence: CASSREGVSGNQPQHF.

The chain couples TRBV2 to TRBJ2-5; TRBD2 might be the D (5 bases). Trimming took 3 bases from V and 2 from J, leaving 13 bases between them. The length of the CDR3 is 15 residues. Looked up from germline, CDR1 is SNHLY and CDR2 is FYNNEI. CDR3 sequence (DNA): TGTGCCAGCAGTGAGAGGCGAGGGAGTCAAGAGACCCAGTACTTC. Translated, it gives CASSERRGSQETQYF. The full variable domain, its missing parts supplied by reference TRBV2 and TRBJ2-5, is EPEVTQTPSHQVTQMGQEVILRCVPISNHLYFYWYRQILGQKVEFLVSFYNNEISEKSEIFDDQFSVERPDGSNFTLKIRSTKLEDSAMYFCASSERRGSQETQYFGPGTRLLVL.

This clonotype is deemed medium-sized (0.01 to 0.1%). CDR3 in amino acids: CSAPRAGGSSYNEQFF. Here the CDR3 DNA reads TGCAGTGCGCCCAGGGCGGGGGGGAGCTCCTACAATGAGCAGTTCTTC. The chain is built from TRBV20-1 and TRBJ2-1; 9 bases align to TRBD2. The germline gives CDR1 DFQATT, CDR2 SNEGSKA (reference sequence). The CDR3 sequence is 16 residues long. V trimming: 6 bases; J trimming: 0 bases; junction bases outside the gene matches: 9.

Points on this clonotype: The junction does not match germline at one end; this may be a read error. This sequence joins TRBV27 and TRBJ2-7, with 9 bases fitting TRBD1. The CDR3 contains 15 residues. The germline V gene encodes CDR1 MNHEY and CDR2 SMNVEV (reference sequence). In DNA form, the CDR3 reads TGTGCCAGCAGCTTGAACCGGGACAGGGTAGGGGAGCAGCACTTC. It encodes CASSLNRDRVGEQHF.

At least ten counts were recorded for this clonotype. The chain uses TRBV18 and TRBJ1-1; TRBD1 matches 7 bases. Germline V gene sequence: CDR1 KGHSH, CDR2 LQKENI. V gave up 5 bases and J gave up 4 bases; unmatched junction bases: 4. The CDR3 runs to 13 residues. DNA for the CDR3: TGTGCCAGCTCAACAGCAGGGGGCACTGAAGCTTTCTTT. It specifies CASSTAGGTEAFF.

This clonotype came up many times. This chain uses TRBV10-3 with TRBJ1-4; 10 positions agree with TRBD1. Germline assignment: CDR1 ENHRY and CDR2 SYGVKD. There are 13 residues in the CDR3. V was clipped by 6 bases and J by 7 bases; unmatched bases: 2. The CDR3 DNA reads as TGTGCCATCAGCCGGGACAGGGGTGAAAAACTGTTTTTT. The encoded protein is CAISRDRGEKLFF.